This TCR beta chain originates from a study of T cells in pancreatic ductal adenocarcinoma. Study observations and caveats: No significant tumor-blood clonality difference; means were about 0.12 and 0.07.

Selected pancreatic ductal adenocarcinoma patients had undergone surgery without neoadjuvant therapy. About this clone: Its antigen is currently unknown.

CDR1 and CDR2 (germline): MGHDK, SYGVNS. V trimming: 4 bases; J trimming: 5 bases; junction bases outside the gene matches: 12. The CDR3 runs to 16 residues. Repertoires were generated with immunoSEQ multiplex PCR, while TCRdb's copy carries only in-frame clones and drops some. In the table there are 85,000 to 120,000 clones, nearly 95% of which are singletons. This TCR was sampled from a human donor with pancreatic ductal adenocarcinoma. Sequencing was performed on PBMCs. The rearrangement joins TRBV25-1 to TRBJ2-3; 7 positions match TRBD2. The CDR3 DNA sequence: TGTGCCAGCAGTGGGCGCGGGAGTAGCCGGGGAGATACGCAGTATTTT. Its protein is CASSGRGSSRGDTQYF. Full variable domain (missing parts from reference TRBV25-1 and TRBJ2-3): EADIYQTPRYLVIGTGKKITLECSQTMGHDKMYWYQQDPGMELHLIHYSYGVNSTEKGDLSSESTVSRIRTEHFPLTLESARPSHTSQYLCASSGRGSSRGDTQYFGPGTRLTVL.